Below, 21 T cell receptor beta chains from the same sample are listed, as sequenced in a study of technical replicates of blood from a handful of donors. The data were produced by immunoSEQ multiplex PCR, yet TCRdb's version contains in-frame clones alone and is incomplete. The sample comprises 95,000 to 100,000 clones, just over 95% of which are singletons, and approximately 0.2% rests with the top ten. Source material: T cells isolated from PBMCs. The receptor set was obtained from a human donor in good health.

The chain has TRBV7-7 and TRBJ2-1, with TRBD2 matching over 7 bases. With V trimmed by 5 bases and J by 8 bases, 6 bases remained unmatched. Germline lookup yields CDR1 SSHAT and CDR2 FNYEAQ (reference sequence). The CDR3 sequence is 13 residues long. CDR3 sequence: CASSPGLGDEQFF. DNA for the CDR3: TGTGCCAGCAGCCCCGGACTAGGCGATGAGCAGTTCTTC.

The chain employs TRBV28 and TRBJ1-2; D is possibly TRBD1 (6 bases). This CDR3 contains 13 residues. V lost 6 bases, J lost 3 bases, and 11 bases lay in between. From germline, CDR1 is MDHEN and CDR2 SYDVKM. This chain's CDR3 is CASRPQGDYGYTF. The CDR3 DNA is TGTGCCAGCAGGCCACAGGGAGACTATGGCTACACCTTC.

The chain recombines TRBV18 with TRBJ2-7, with D hard to call. The ends were cut back, 2 bases at V and 3 bases at J, with 11 bases in the middle. The CDR3 totals 14 residues. Germline CDR1 is KGHSH and CDR2 is LQKENI. CDR3 sequence reads: CASSPYSSSYEQYF. CDR3 nucleotides: TGTGCCAGCTCACCATACAGCAGCAGCTACGAGCAGTACTTC.

V usage is TRBV11-2 and J usage is TRBJ2-1; 10 nucleotides agree with TRBD2. V was clipped by 3 bases and J by 4 bases; unmatched bases: 3. CDR1 SGHAT and CDR2 FQNNGV come from the germline V gene. The CDR3 has 15 residues. In nucleotides, the CDR3 is TGTGCCAGCAGCTTTTCTAGCGGGGGATACAATGAGCAGTTCTTC. Protein sequence: CASSFSSGGYNEQFF. Using reference TRBV11-2 and TRBJ2-1 for the parts outside the CDR3, the full variable domain is EAGVAQSPRYKIIEKRQSVAFWCNPISGHATLYWYQQILGQGPKLLIQFQNNGVVDDSQLPKDRFSAERLKGVDSTLKIQPAKLEDSAVYLCASSFSSGGYNEQFFGPGTRLTVL.

V usage is TRBV9 and J usage is TRBJ2-1; 15 nucleotides align to TRBD2. The CDR3 extends over 18 amino acids. Per germline, CDR1 SGDLS and CDR2 YYNGEE. The V gene end was trimmed by 3 bases and the J gene end by 6 bases; junction bases not matched to a gene: 10. The CDR3 region has the DNA TGTGCCAGCAGCGACCTCAATTGGACTAGCGGGAGGGCCAATGAGCAGTTCTTC. Protein product: CASSDLNWTSGRANEQFF.

This chain uses TRBV29-1 with TRBJ1-2; D may be TRBD1 (6 bases). The CDR3 is made up of 14 amino acids. V lost 4 bases and J lost 2, with 14 bases in between. Per the germline V gene, CDR1 is SQVTM and CDR2 is ANQGSEA. The CDR3 loop reads CSVVSGQRNYGYTF. The CDR3 nucleotides are TGCAGCGTTGTGTCGGGACAAAGAAACTATGGCTACACCTTC.

This chain joins TRBV5-5 and TRBJ1-4; 9 bases match TRBD1. J gave up 6 bases and V 1 base, and 7 bases lay outside the gene matches. Germline V gene data show CDR1 as SGHKS and CDR2 as YYEKEE (reference sequence). This CDR3 is 16 amino acids long. CDR3 nucleotide sequence: TGTGCCAGCAGCTTGAATAGCGGGACAGGGTATGAAAAACTGTTTTTT. Protein: CASSLNSGTGYEKLFF.

A word on this clone: This specimen includes other DNA sequences encoding the same CDR3. The V and J genes are TRBV14 and TRBJ1-2, with a tentative D call TRBD1 (5 bases). The CDR3 is made up of 16 amino acids. The V end was cut by 0 bases, the J end by 5 bases, with 16 bases between. CDR1 SGHDN and CDR2 FVKESK come from the germline V gene. The DNA of the CDR3 is TGTGCCAGCAGCCAAGATCCCCAGGGACTCAATTATGGCTACACCTTC. Protein: CASSQDPQGLNYGYTF.

For this clone: The sample carries other DNA sequences with the same CDR3. This chain uses TRBV5-1 with TRBJ2-7; D not certain. The CDR3 runs 14 residues. The germline V and J ends were trimmed by 0 bases and 0 bases, with 7 bases remaining between them. CDR1 is SGHRS, CDR2 YFSETQ, per germline. The CDR3 is CASSLGRSSYEQYF. CDR3 DNA sequence: TGCGCCAGCAGCTTGGGACGGAGCTCCTACGAGCAGTACTTC.

The table lists this clone with a count of one. This chain joins TRBV10-2 and TRBJ1-2, with D maybe TRBD1 (5 bases). This CDR3 spans 12 amino acids. Per germline, CDR1 WSHSY and CDR2 SAAADI. Trimming cost V 4 bases and J 4 bases, with 7 bases left between them. DNA for the CDR3: TGCGCCAGCAGTGGGGGACTCTATGGCTACACCTTC. This translates into CASSGGLYGYTF.

This clone has only one observation. V gene TRBV27 combines with J gene TRBJ1-1; perhaps TRBD1 as D (5 bases). V lost 6 bases, J lost 4 bases, and 15 bases lay in between. This CDR3 spans 14 amino acids. Germline V CDR1 and CDR2: MNHEY, SMNVEV (reference sequence). The CDR3 is CASSPGGGFTEAFF. The DNA for the CDR3 is TGTGCCAGCAGCCCCGGGGGTGGATTCACTGAAGCTTTCTTT.

The CDR3 bases are TGTGCCAGCAGCCCACGTGGGGGACAGGGGAATCTTGAGACCCAGTACTTC. Translating gives CASSPRGGQGNLETQYF. The chain is built from TRBV11-3 and TRBJ2-5; 10 bases are a match to TRBD1. This CDR3 comprises 17 residues. V was clipped by 5 bases and J by 5 bases; unmatched bases: 14. Looked up from germline, CDR1 is SGHNT and CDR2 is YENEEA.

The genes are TRBV28 and TRBJ2-3, with TRBD1 matching over 7 bases. J lost 1 base, V lost 5 bases, and 3 bases had no gene match. Germline assignment: CDR1 MDHEN and CDR2 SYDVKM. The CDR3 is 14 amino acids. Here the CDR3 reads CASSADRGTDTQYF. DNA of the CDR3: TGTGCCAGCAGTGCCGACAGGGGCACAGATACGCAGTATTTT.

The J gene is TRBJ2-1, the V gene TRBV14; D might be TRBD2 (6 bases). The germline V gene encodes CDR1 SGHDN and CDR2 FVKESK. CDR3 length: 13 residues. CDR3 DNA sequence: TGTGCTACCGGGACTTCCGCCTACAATGAGCAGTTCTTC. It encodes CATGTSAYNEQFF.

This chain connects TRBV6-6 to TRBJ2-1; 10 nucleotides align to TRBD2. The junction had 11 bases not matched to a gene; V was cut back by 6 bases and J by 9 bases. This CDR3 comprises 15 residues. The germline V gene has CDR1 MNHNY and CDR2 SVGAGI (reference sequence). CDR3 bases: TGTGCCAGCAGCCTGTCGCTAGCGGGAGTCAGTGAGCAGTTCTTC. This codes for CASSLSLAGVSEQFF.

The V call is TRBV12-5, the J call TRBJ1-4; 9 bases agree with TRBD1. The length of the CDR3 is 18 residues. The V gene end was trimmed by 0 bases and the J gene end by 0 bases; junction bases not matched to a gene: 5. The germline gives CDR1 LGHNT, CDR2 FRNRAP. The CDR3 loop reads CASGLVRTGVATNEKLFF. CDR3 bases: TGTGCTAGTGGTTTGGTTAGGACAGGGGTGGCAACTAATGAAAAACTGTTTTTT.

The chain links TRBV7-9 to TRBJ2-7, with 11 positions matching TRBD2. Germline V gives CDR1 SEHNR, CDR2 FQNEAQ (reference sequence). The CDR3 runs to 17 residues. The trim removed 4 bases at V and 5 bases at J, leaving 13 bases unmatched. The CDR3 region is CASSSLGTSGGIDEQYF. The CDR3 nucleotides are TGTGCCAGCAGCTCCCTCGGGACTAGCGGTGGTATAGACGAGCAGTACTTC.

The V call is TRBV29-1, the J call TRBJ1-1; a possible D gene is TRBD1 (5 bases). The germline V and J ends were trimmed by 6 bases and 1 base, with 9 bases remaining between them. Germline V lookup: CDR1 SQVTM, CDR2 ANQGSEA. The CDR3 runs 12 residues. The CDR3 here is CSVDDRNTEAFF. For the CDR3, the DNA is TGCAGCGTCGATGACAGGAACACTGAAGCTTTCTTT.

V and J are TRBV5-1 and TRBJ2-2, with D possibly matching TRBD1 (5 bases). Germline V gene sequence: CDR1 SGHRS, CDR2 YFSETQ. The CDR3 has 13 residues. V was pared by 3 bases and J by 3 bases, with 6 bases between. CDR3 sequence: CASSSTDTGELFF. CDR3 coding DNA: TGCGCCAGCAGCTCGACAGACACCGGGGAGCTGTTTTTT.

The rearrangement uses TRBV4-1 and TRBJ2-2; 8 bases match TRBD1. CDR3 size: 19 residues. The germline gives CDR1 MGHRA, CDR2 YSYEKL. The V segment lost 1 base and the J segment 8 bases; nucleotides outside the gene matches: 18. The CDR3 nucleotides are TGCGCCAGCAGCCAAGGGGGACTGATGGACAGGGTCGGCGGGGGGGAGCTGTTTTTT. It specifies CASSQGGLMDRVGGGELFF.

The genes are TRBV7-9 and TRBJ2-1; 7 bases line up with TRBD2. V was pared by 0 bases and J by 10 bases, with 3 bases of the junction left unmatched. The CDR3 has 13 residues. Germline CDR1 reads SEHNR; CDR2 reads FQNEAQ (reference sequence). The CDR3 region has the DNA TGTGCCAGCAGCTTAGCGCGGGGGAAGGAGCAGTTCTTC. Amino acids: CASSLARGKEQFF.